Below are 19 T cell receptor beta chains sequenced from a single sample in a study of regulatory dendritic cells for organ transplantation. TCRdb's copy holds only in-frame clones and misses some; the assay was immunoSEQ multiplex PCR. The table records more than 35,000 clones, 75% to 95% of them present only once. Material: naive CD8+ T cells from blood. Subset: CD45RA+ naive T cells. These receptors were taken from a human donor in good health.

The rearrangement uses TRBV7-9 and TRBJ2-1; D not resolved. The CDR3 covers 13 residues. Germline V CDR1 and CDR2: SEHNR, FQNEAQ (reference sequence). V lost 5 bases and J lost 8, with 13 bases in between. CDR3 sequence: CASSPLGAHEQFF. The CDR3 DNA is TGTGCCAGCAGCCCACTCGGAGCCCATGAGCAGTTCTTC. The variable domain in full, with the rest retrieved from reference TRBV7-9 and TRBJ2-1, is DTGVSQNPRHKITKRGQNVTFRCDPISEHNRLYWYRQTLGQGPEFLTYFQNEAQLEKSRLLSDRFSAERPKGSFSTLEIQRTEQGDSAMYLCASSPLGAHEQFFGPGTRLTVL.

The chain joins TRBV29-1 to TRBJ1-1; D remains ambiguous. Deletions cut 5 bases from V and 2 bases from J, with 21 bases between. The CDR3 length is 16 residues. Looked up from germline, CDR1 is SQVTM and CDR2 is ANQGSEA. CDR3 bases: TGCAGCGTTCCGGACCCCCAAAGGGAAGTTAACACTGAAGCTTTCTTT. Translation: CSVPDPQREVNTEAFF.

The V call is TRBV28, the J call TRBJ2-7, with 9 bases identical to TRBD2. After removal of 3 bases from V and 4 bases from J, the junction contained 4 bases not matched to a gene. The CDR3 spans 14 residues. The germline CDR1 and CDR2 sequences are MDHEN and SYDVKM. CDR3 coding DNA: TGTGCCAGCAGTTTTAGCGGGAGAGGGTACGAGCAGTACTTC. Its translation is CASSFSGRGYEQYF.

This clone was detected only a few times. This chain uses TRBV7-9 with TRBJ1-1, with D uncertain. The length of the CDR3 is 13 residues. The germline gives CDR1 SEHNR, CDR2 FQNEAQ (reference sequence). V was cut by 0 bases and J by 11 bases, with 13 bases left in between. The CDR3 nucleotides are TGTGCCAGCAGCTTAGCGCCCCAGGTTGGGGCTTTCTTT. This gives the protein CASSLAPQVGAFF. Full variable domain (missing parts from reference TRBV7-9 and TRBJ1-1): DTGVSQNPRHKITKRGQNVTFRCDPISEHNRLYWYRQTLGQGPEFLTYFQNEAQLEKSRLLSDRFSAERPKGSFSTLEIQRTEQGDSAMYLCASSLAPQVGAFFGQGTRLTVV.

This clone showed up just once. The chain couples TRBV4-1 to TRBJ2-7; D is ambiguous. V was clipped by 1 base and J by 2 bases, with 12 bases between them. Germline CDR1 MGHRA, CDR2 YSYEKL. This CDR3 has 15 residues. The CDR3 sequence is CASSQASTLAYEQYF. DNA of the CDR3: TGCGCCAGCAGCCAAGCCTCTACACTTGCCTACGAGCAGTACTTC.

The chain is built from TRBV6-6 and TRBJ2-7; D is uncertain. Germline V gene sequence: CDR1 MNHNY, CDR2 SVGAGI (reference sequence). The CDR3 loop spans 14 amino acids. V lost 0 bases, J lost 2 bases, and 8 bases lay in between. CDR3: CASSYSGSTYEQYF. In DNA form, the CDR3 reads TGTGCCAGCAGTTACTCGGGGTCTACCTACGAGCAGTACTTC.

The chain recombines TRBV5-4 with TRBJ2-1; D remains unclear. Between the trimmed V and J ends, which lost 9 bases and 7 bases, there was a span of 17 bases. The CDR3 sequence is 13 residues long. CDR1 SGHNT and CDR2 YYREEE come from the germline V gene (reference sequence). The CDR3 nucleotides read TGTGCCACCACAGACACCCCCAGGAATGAGCAGTTCTTC. Translated, it gives CATTDTPRNEQFF.

The chain couples TRBV5-5 to TRBJ2-1; D is ambiguous. The germline V and J ends were trimmed by 3 bases and 1 base, with 8 bases remaining between them. Germline V CDR1 and CDR2: SGHKS, YYEKEE (reference sequence). There are 14 residues in the CDR3. The CDR3 nucleotides read TGTGCCAGCAGCTCACGTTCGTCCTACAATGAGCAGTTCTTC. Its protein product is CASSSRSSYNEQFF. Full variable domain (rest looked up from reference TRBV5-5 and TRBJ2-1): DAGVTQSPTHLIKTRGQQVTLRCSPISGHKSVSWYQQVLGQGPQFIFQYYEKEERGRGNFPDRFSARQFPNYSSELNVNALLLGDSALYLCASSSRSSYNEQFFGPGTRLTVL.

This clone showed up just once. The chain uses TRBV19 and TRBJ2-7; D is perhaps TRBD2 (5 bases). The germline V and J ends were trimmed by 3 bases and 0 bases, with 9 bases remaining between them. The V gene's germline CDR1 is LNHDA and CDR2 SQIVND (reference sequence). The CDR3 runs 14 residues. The CDR3: CASSMFGSSYEQYF. In DNA, the CDR3 is TGTGCCAGTAGTATGTTTGGGAGCTCCTACGAGCAGTACTTC.

The chain combines TRBV4-3 with TRBJ2-2, with 10 bases aligning to TRBD2. This CDR3 comprises 18 residues. Per germline, CDR1 LGHNA and CDR2 YSLEER. V gave up 4 bases and J gave up 7 bases; unmatched junction bases: 15. CDR3 sequence: CASSPSRASGSIVGELFF. CDR3 bases: TGCGCCAGCAGCCCCTCCCGAGCTAGCGGGAGTATCGTCGGGGAGCTGTTTTTT.

V is TRBV19 and J is TRBJ2-7, with 9 positions matching TRBD2. J was trimmed by 6 bases and V by 5 bases; bases with no gene match: 5. The CDR3 is 13 residues long. In germline, CDR1 is LNHDA, CDR2 SQIVND (reference sequence). The CDR3 loop is CASSAAGGLEQYF. The CDR3 DNA reads as TGTGCCAGTAGTGCGGCGGGGGGGCTCGAGCAGTACTTC.

This chain connects TRBV5-4 to TRBJ2-7; D not certain. This CDR3 comprises 14 residues. V was pared by 4 bases and J by 0 bases, with 11 bases between. Germline lookup yields CDR1 SGHNT and CDR2 YYREEE (reference sequence). CDR3 coding DNA: TGTGCCAGCAGCCCTGACATGAGCTCCTACGAGCAGTACTTC. Protein sequence: CASSPDMSSYEQYF.

CDR3 sequence (DNA): TGTGCCAGCATCGGAGGCGACCTTACCGAAAAACTGTTTTTT. Its protein is CASIGGDLTEKLFF. The chain is built from TRBV6-5 and TRBJ1-4; D remains unclear. The CDR3 is 14 residues long. The V end lost 7 bases, the J end lost 8 bases, and 17 bases lay between the germline ends. In germline, CDR1 is MNHEY, CDR2 SVGAGI.

V gene TRBV5-4 combines with J gene TRBJ2-1; D gene ambiguous. The CDR3 is made up of 14 amino acids. Germline-derived CDR1 and CDR2 are SGHNT and YYREEE (reference sequence). Trimming pared 3 bases from V and 4 bases from J, leaving 11 bases between. Written as DNA, the CDR3 is TGTGCCAGCAGCTCACCGGGCCTTTACAATGAGCAGTTCTTC. Translated: CASSSPGLYNEQFF.

The V and J genes are TRBV7-9 and TRBJ2-7; TRBD1 aligns across 7 bases. This CDR3 region has 15 residues. Trimming removed 3 bases from V and 0 bases from J; junction bases left unmatched: 5. Germline V gene sequence: CDR1 SEHNR, CDR2 FQNEAQ (reference sequence). The CDR3 nucleotides are TGTGCCAGCAGCTTGCGACAGGGTCACTCCTACGAGCAGTACTTC. Amino acid sequence: CASSLRQGHSYEQYF.

This clone was recorded only once. Here the CDR3 DNA reads TGTGCCAGCGGACAGGGGTGGTACACTGAAGCTTTCTTT. Translation: CASGQGWYTEAFF. V usage is TRBV27 and J usage is TRBJ1-1; 9 bases line up with TRBD1. Germline values: CDR1 MNHEY, CDR2 SMNVEV (reference sequence). Trimming took 8 bases from V and 3 from J; bases not matched to a gene: 4. The CDR3 contains 13 residues.

V and J are TRBV7-9 and TRBJ1-1; D perhaps matches TRBD1 (5 bases). Trimming pared 5 bases from V and 11 bases from J, leaving 18 bases between. CDR1 and CDR2 (germline): SEHNR, FQNEAQ (reference sequence). The CDR3 length is 13 residues. The CDR3 nucleotides are TGTGCCAGCAGCCCAGAGGGGTGGGGCCTGGCTTTCTTT. Translating gives CASSPEGWGLAFF.

The chain joins TRBV5-1 to TRBJ2-5; 10 bases map to TRBD1. The CDR3 runs 15 residues. Trimming removed 3 bases from V and 4 bases from J; junction bases left unmatched: 6. CDR1 is SGHRS, CDR2 YFSETQ, per germline. CDR3 region: CASSWTTGGGETQYF. In nucleotides, the CDR3 is TGCGCCAGCAGCTGGACGACAGGGGGCGGAGAGACCCAGTACTTC.

The V and J genes are TRBV9 and TRBJ2-7; 14 positions match TRBD2. CDR1 and CDR2 from the germline V gene are SGDLS and YYNGEE. Trimming at V came to 0 bases and at J to 3 bases, leaving 5 bases not matched to a gene. CDR3 length equals 17 residues. The CDR3, as DNA: TGTGCCAGCAGCGTAGCGGGACTAGCGGGAGAAGGCTACGAGCAGTACTTC. Residues: CASSVAGLAGEGYEQYF.